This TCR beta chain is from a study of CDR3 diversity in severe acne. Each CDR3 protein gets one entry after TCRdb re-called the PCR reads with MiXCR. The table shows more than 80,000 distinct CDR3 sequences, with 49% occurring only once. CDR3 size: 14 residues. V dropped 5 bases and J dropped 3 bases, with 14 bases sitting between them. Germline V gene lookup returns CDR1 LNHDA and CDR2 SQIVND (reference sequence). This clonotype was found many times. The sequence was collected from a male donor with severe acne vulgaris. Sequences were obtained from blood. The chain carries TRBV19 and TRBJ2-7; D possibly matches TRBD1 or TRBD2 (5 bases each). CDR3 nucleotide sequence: TGTGCCAGTAGTTCCGTCGGGGCAGACTACGAGCAGTACTTC. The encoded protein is CASSSVGADYEQYF.